This entry is about one T cell receptor (beta chain). Its ends do not fully match the called genes, so a read error is possible. There are 14 residues in the CDR3. Germline V gives CDR1 SNHLY, CDR2 FYNNEI. Investigators isolated RNA and reverse transcribed it into cDNA to act as the sequencing template. Sequencing was performed with immunoSEQ multiplex PCR; in TCRdb, only in-frame clones are kept and a portion is missing. The sample contains about 97,000 clones, around 38% of which appear only once. The data derive from a study of CD8+ T cells in alopecia areata. J is TRBJ2-1 and V is TRBV2; D unresolved. This TCR was sampled from a human donor with alopecia areata. Material: CD4+ T cells sorted from blood. In nucleotides, the CDR3 is TGTGCCAGCAGTAAAGCTTTGGCCGCCAATGAGCAGTTCTTC. Protein: CASSKALAANEQFF.